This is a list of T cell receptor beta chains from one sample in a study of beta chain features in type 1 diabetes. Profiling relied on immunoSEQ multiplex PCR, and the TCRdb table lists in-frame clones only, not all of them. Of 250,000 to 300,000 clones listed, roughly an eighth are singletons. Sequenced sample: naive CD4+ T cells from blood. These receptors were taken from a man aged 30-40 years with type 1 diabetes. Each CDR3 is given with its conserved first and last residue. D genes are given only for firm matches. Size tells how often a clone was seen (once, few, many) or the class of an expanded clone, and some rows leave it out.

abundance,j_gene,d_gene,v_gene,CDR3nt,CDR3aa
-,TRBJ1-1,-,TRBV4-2,TGTGCCAGCAGCCAGATGCAGGCCAACACTGAAGCTTTCTTT,CASSQMQANTEAFF
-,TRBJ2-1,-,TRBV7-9,TGTGCCAGCAGCTCGCCGGGACACTCCGACAATGAGCAGTTCTTC,CASSSPGHSDNEQFF
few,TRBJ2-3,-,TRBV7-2,TGTGCCAGCAGCTTAAATGCGGGCACTCCAGATACGCAGTATTTT,CASSLNAGTPDTQYF
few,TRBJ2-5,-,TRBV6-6,TGTGCCAGCAGTTACTCGAGTCACAGTCCGGAGACCCAGTACTTC,CASSYSSHSPETQYF
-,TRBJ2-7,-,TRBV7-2,TGTGCCAGCAGCTTAAGTCCGGACTACCCCTCCGGGCAGTACTTC,CASSLSPDYPSGQYF
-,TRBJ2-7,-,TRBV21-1,TGTGCCAGCAGCAGCGGACAGGGATGGACTAAGCCCCACAGGGACGAGCAGTACTTC,CASSSGQGWTKPHRDEQYF
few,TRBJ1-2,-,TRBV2,TGTGCCAGCACATCAGGGTGGGACTATGGCTACACCTTC,CASTSGWDYGYTF
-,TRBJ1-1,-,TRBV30,TGTGCCATAGAAAAGGGAGGGTACACTGAAGCTTTCTTT,CAIEKGGYTEAFF
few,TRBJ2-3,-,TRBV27,TGTGCCAGCAGGCTTAGACAGCTCCACGGAGATACGCAGTATTTT,CASRLRQLHGDTQYF
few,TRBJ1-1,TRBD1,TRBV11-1,TGTGCCAGCAGCTCGGTGACAGGGGATACTGAAGCTTTCTTT,CASSSVTGDTEAFF
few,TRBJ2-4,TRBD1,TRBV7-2,TGTGCCAGCAGCTCCTCGCCGGGACAGACAAACATTCAGTACTTC,CASSSSPGQTNIQYF
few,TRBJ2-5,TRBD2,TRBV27,TGTGCCAGCAGTCTGACTAGCGGGAGGGAGACCCAGTACTTC,CASSLTSGRETQYF
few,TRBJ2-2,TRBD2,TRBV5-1,TGCGCCAGCAGACGCGGACTAGCGGGAGTCTCCGGGGAGCTGTTTTTT,CASRRGLAGVSGELFF
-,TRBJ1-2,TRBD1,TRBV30,TGTGCCTGGATTTCCCAGGGGGCCGGTGGCTACACCTTC,CAWISQGAGGYTF
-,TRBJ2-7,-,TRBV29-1,TGCAGCGTTGGGATAGACAGTCACGGGTACGAGCAGTACTTC,CSVGIDSHGYEQYF